The rows below give T cell receptor beta chains drawn from one sample of a study of blood T cell repertoires in COVID-19. Method: immunoSEQ multiplex PCR; TCRdb's copy keeps in-frame clones and lacks some. The table shows roughly 230,000 clones, with 85% occurring only once. The sample taken for sequencing was peripheral blood. The receptors derive from a woman aged 60-70 years with active or convalescent COVID-19. The CDR3 runs from the conserved cysteine through the conserved F or W. D genes are given only for firm matches. Not all rows give a size; the values are once, few, many and, for expanded clones, a class.

j_call v_call clone_size d_call cdr3_length cdr3_nt cdr3_aa
TRBJ1-5 TRBV29-1 - - 14 TGCAGCGTTGAGGGGGGGGGTGATGATCAGCCCCAGCATTTT CSVEGGGDDQPQHF
TRBJ2-5 TRBV10-1 - TRBD2 22 TGCGCCAGCAGTGAGTCGACTCGAAGAACTAGCGGGGGGGGCGGCTACCAAGAGACCCAGTACTTC CASSESTRRTSGGGGYQETQYF
TRBJ1-1 TRBV27 - TRBD1 14 TGTGCCAGCGGCACCGGGACAGTGAACACTGAAGCTTTCTTT CASGTGTVNTEAFF
TRBJ2-3 TRBV7-2 once TRBD2 16 TGTGCCAGCAGTTTAGTTGGGACTAGCGGAATAGATACGCAGTATTTT CASSLVGTSGIDTQYF
TRBJ1-5 TRBV7-8 - - 15 TGTGCCAGCAGCTTAGTTTCAGGAAGCAATCAGCCCCAGCATTTT CASSLVSGSNQPQHF
TRBJ2-7 TRBV12-3/TRBV12-4 - - 13 TGTGCCAGCAGTTTTACAGGCTCCTACGAGCAGTACTTC CASSFTGSYEQYF
TRBJ1-1 TRBV15 once - 14 TGTGCCACCAGCAGAGAACAGGGACCCACTGAAGCTTTCTTT CATSREQGPTEAFF
TRBJ2-5 TRBV9 - TRBD2 15 TGTGCCAGCAGCGTAGTTGCGGGAGGATCGGAGACCCAGTACTTC CASSVVAGGSETQYF
TRBJ2-7 TRBV4-2 - - 13 TGTGCCAGCAGCCAGCATAGCGGTTACGAGCAGTACTTC CASSQHSGYEQYF
TRBJ2-2 TRBV27 - - 13 TGTGCCAGCAGTTTCGGTGGTACCGGGGAGCTGTTTTTT CASSFGGTGELFF
TRBJ1-1 TRBV5-1 - - 13 TGCGCCAGCAGCTTGGGAGAGAACACTGAAGCTTTCTTT CASSLGENTEAFF
TRBJ2-4 TRBV14 - - 11 TGTGCCAGCAGCCCCGGGAACATTCAGTACTTC CASSPGNIQYF
TRBJ1-2 TRBV19 - - 15 TGTGCCAGTAGTATGGCATCCGGGGGTCGCGATGGCTACACCTTC CASSMASGGRDGYTF
TRBJ2-3 TRBV5-4 - - 16 TGTGCCAGCAGCTTGGACAGGGACCCCGACACAGATACGCAGTATTTT CASSLDRDPDTDTQYF
TRBJ1-5 TRBV6-6 - TRBD1 16 TGTGCCAGCAGCTCCGGGACAGGGGTGGCTCCTCAGCCCCAGCATTTT CASSSGTGVAPQPQHF
TRBJ1-2 TRBV29-1 - - 14 TGCAGCGTTGAAAAAGGGGCCTTCAGCTATGGCTACACCTTC CSVEKGAFSYGYTF
TRBJ1-1 TRBV25-1 - - 12 TGTGCCAGCAGTAGCGGGCCCACTGAAGCTTTCTTT CASSSGPTEAFF
TRBJ2-3 TRBV7-9 - - 15 TGTGCCAGCAGCTCCACGGGGGGCCCGGCAGATACGCAGTATTTT CASSSTGGPADTQYF
TRBJ2-1 TRBV3-1/TRBV3-2 - - 14 TGTGCCAGCAGCTTTACCGGACAGGAGGGTGAGCAGTTCTTC CASSFTGQEGEQFF
TRBJ2-5 TRBV19 - TRBD1 13 TGTGCCAGTAGTAGGGACAGGGAGGAGACCCAGTACTTC CASSRDREETQYF
TRBJ2-7 TRBV18 - TRBD1 15 TGTGCCAGCTCACCAAGAGGACAGGGGGTCTACGAGCAGTACTTC CASSPRGQGVYEQYF
TRBJ1-2 TRBV5-1 - TRBD1 17 TGCGCCAGCAGCTTCCCAACAGGGGGCGCAAGTGGCTATGGCTACACCTTC CASSFPTGGASGYGYTF
TRBJ2-2 TRBV4-1 few - 12 TGCGCCAGCAGCCTTGCGGCCGGGGAGCTGTTTTTT CASSLAAGELFF
TRBJ1-6 TRBV28 - TRBD1 15 TGTGCCAGCAAGGACCAGGGGGTCGAAAGATCACCCCTCCACTTT CASKDQGVERSPLHF
TRBJ2-5 TRBV4-2 - TRBD2 18 TGTGCCAGCAGCCAAGAAGGGGGTAGCGGGGGGGCACGAGAGACCCAGTACTTC CASSQEGGSGGARETQYF
TRBJ2-6 TRBV5-1 - TRBD1 18 TGCGCCAGCAGCGCCCGGGACAGGGCTCTCTCTGGGGCCAACGTCCTGACTTTC CASSARDRALSGANVLTF
TRBJ1-1 TRBV18 - TRBD1 16 TGTGCCAGCTCATCAACCGGGACAGGGGGTAATACTGAAGCTTTCTTT CASSSTGTGGNTEAFF
TRBJ1-2 TRBV6-6 - TRBD1 15 TGTGCCAGCAGCGTATCGATCGAGGGGGCGAATGGCTACACCTTC CASSVSIEGANGYTF
TRBJ2-1 TRBV11-3 - TRBD2 16 TGTGCCAGCAGCTTAGGGGGACCGGGACTAGTCAATGAGCAGTTCTTC CASSLGGPGLVNEQFF
TRBJ2-5 TRBV6-1 - - 15 TGTGCCAGCAGTGAGGGTAGGGCCAGGGGAGAGACCCAGTACTTC CASSEGRARGETQYF
TRBJ2-1 TRBV7-9 few TRBD2 19 TGTGCCAGCAGACCCGAGGGGGGGCTCGTAGCGGGAGTAACCAATGAGCAGTTCTTC CASRPEGGLVAGVTNEQFF
TRBJ1-2 TRBV10-2 - - 15 TGCGCCAGCAGTGAAGTACAGCGGTCCCTCTTTGGCTACACCTTC CASSEVQRSLFGYTF
TRBJ1-6 TRBV6-1 few TRBD1 15 TGTGCCAGCAGTGAAGTCAGGGGGGATAATTCACCCCTCCACTTT CASSEVRGDNSPLHF
TRBJ2-2 TRBV9 - TRBD1 16 TGTGCCAGCAGCTTTCTACAGACAGGGGCGACCGGGGAGCTGTTTTTT CASSFLQTGATGELFF
TRBJ1-2 TRBV11-2 - - 14 TGTGCCAGCAGCTCTTTAGACAGGTTCTATGGCTACACCTTC CASSSLDRFYGYTF
TRBJ2-1 TRBV6-2/TRBV6-3 - TRBD2 15 TGTGCCAGCAGCCTACTAGCGGGGGGGGTTAGGGAGCAGTTCTTC CASSLLAGGVREQFF
TRBJ2-5 TRBV7-2 - TRBD1 14 TGTGCCAGCAGCTCCGGGACAGGGCGATCGGCCCAGTACTTC CASSSGTGRSAQYF
TRBJ2-1 TRBV30 - - 13 TGTGCCTGGAGTCCCTCAAGGGGAAGCGAGCAGTTCTTC CAWSPSRGSEQFF
TRBJ2-3 TRBV7-9 - - 14 TGTGCCAGCAGCTCGTCCCGAGTCACAGATACGCAGTATTTT CASSSSRVTDTQYF
TRBJ2-7 TRBV19 - TRBD2 16 TGTGCCAGTAGTATAGACCCGACTAGCGGGAGGTACGAGCAGTACTTC CASSIDPTSGRYEQYF